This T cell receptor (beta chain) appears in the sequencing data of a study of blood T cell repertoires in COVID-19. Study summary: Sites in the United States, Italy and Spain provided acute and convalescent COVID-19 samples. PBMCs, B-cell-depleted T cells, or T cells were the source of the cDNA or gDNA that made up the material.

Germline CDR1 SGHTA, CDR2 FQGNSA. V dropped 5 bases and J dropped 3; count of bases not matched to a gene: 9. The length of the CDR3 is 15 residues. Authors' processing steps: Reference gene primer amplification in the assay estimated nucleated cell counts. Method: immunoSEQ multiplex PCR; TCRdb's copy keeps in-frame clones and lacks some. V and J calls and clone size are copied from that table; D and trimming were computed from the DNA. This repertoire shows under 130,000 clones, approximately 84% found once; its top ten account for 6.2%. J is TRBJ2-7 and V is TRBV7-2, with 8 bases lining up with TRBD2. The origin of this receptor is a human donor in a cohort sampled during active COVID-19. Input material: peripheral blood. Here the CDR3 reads CASSPTSGPYYEQYF. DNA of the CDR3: TGTGCCAGCAGCCCTACTAGCGGACCTTACTACGAGCAGTACTTC.